Sequencing of this T cell receptor beta chain was carried out in a study of neurological immune-mediated disorders. Germline V gene lookup returns CDR1 SGHRS and CDR2 YFSETQ. V lost 2 bases, J lost 4 bases, and 13 bases lay in between. The CDR3 length is 15 residues. This clonotype was recorded at least ten times. Time point denoted: longitudinal time-point 1 (baseline). The cDNA was synthesized by 5'RACE incorporating 10-nucleotide random UMIs. TCRdb reanalysed the 5' RACE reads using MiXCR and keeps one entry per CDR3 protein. Of 55,000 to 75,000 distinct CDR3 sequences in the sample, around 15% are singletons; the top ten hold 4.6%.

Sequenced input: PBMCs. The origin of this receptor is a female donor with HTLV-1-associated myelopathy (HAM/TSP). The chain carries TRBV5-1 and TRBJ2-1, with D maybe TRBD2 (7 bases). CDR3: CASSFWGGLYNEQFF. CDR3 in DNA: TGCGCCAGCAGCTTTTGGGGGGGGCTTTACAATGAGCAGTTCTTC.